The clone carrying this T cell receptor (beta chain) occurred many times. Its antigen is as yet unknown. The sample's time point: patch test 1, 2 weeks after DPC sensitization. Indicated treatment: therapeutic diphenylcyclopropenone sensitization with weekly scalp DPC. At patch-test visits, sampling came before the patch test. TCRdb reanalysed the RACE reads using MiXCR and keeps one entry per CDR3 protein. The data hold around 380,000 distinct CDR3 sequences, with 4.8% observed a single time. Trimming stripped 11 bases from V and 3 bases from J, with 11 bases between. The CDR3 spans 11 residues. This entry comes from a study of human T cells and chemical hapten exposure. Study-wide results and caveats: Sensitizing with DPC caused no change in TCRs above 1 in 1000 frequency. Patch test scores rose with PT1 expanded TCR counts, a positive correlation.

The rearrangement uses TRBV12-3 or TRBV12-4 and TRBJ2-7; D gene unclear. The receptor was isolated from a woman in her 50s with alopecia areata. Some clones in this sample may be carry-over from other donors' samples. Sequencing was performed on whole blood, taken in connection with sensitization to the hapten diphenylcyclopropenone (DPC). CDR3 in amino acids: CASGFGYEQYF. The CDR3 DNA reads TGTGCCTCCGGCTTCGGCTACGAGCAGTACTTC.